This T cell receptor (beta chain) is drawn from a study of T cells in Graves' hyperthyroidism and ophthalmopathy. RNA transcripts gave rise to amplified TCR beta CDR3 regions. A set of HTBI primers served as the primers for a first-round RT-PCR of the TCR CDR3. TCRdb recomputed calls from the multiplex PCR reads with MiXCR, one row per CDR3 protein. The sample contains 600,000 to 750,000 distinct CDR3 sequences, 17% of which appear only once. Graves' hyperthyroidism qualified as stable when ophthalmopathy did not progress within 18 months. The study based diagnoses on clinical symptoms, serum thyroxine and TRAb, thyroid ultrasound and orbital computed tomography. As regards this clonotype: Its antigen is currently unknown.

Study-wide points: Separating ophthalmopathy from stable hyperthyroidism was achieved by a 13 V-J model. Also found in blood were most expanded thyroid clonotypes above 0.001.

Germline lookup yields CDR1 SNHLY and CDR2 FYNNEI. The CDR3 has 14 residues. With V trimmed by 6 bases and J by 6 bases, 9 bases remained unmatched. The chain has TRBV2 and TRBJ2-7; TRBD2 matches at 9 bases. The TCR originated in a man aged 45 to 65 with Graves' hyperthyroidism. Specimen: blood. In DNA form, the CDR3 reads TGTGCCAGCAGGGGGGGTCTAGCGGGATTCGAGCAGTACTTC. Translating gives CASRGGLAGFEQYF.